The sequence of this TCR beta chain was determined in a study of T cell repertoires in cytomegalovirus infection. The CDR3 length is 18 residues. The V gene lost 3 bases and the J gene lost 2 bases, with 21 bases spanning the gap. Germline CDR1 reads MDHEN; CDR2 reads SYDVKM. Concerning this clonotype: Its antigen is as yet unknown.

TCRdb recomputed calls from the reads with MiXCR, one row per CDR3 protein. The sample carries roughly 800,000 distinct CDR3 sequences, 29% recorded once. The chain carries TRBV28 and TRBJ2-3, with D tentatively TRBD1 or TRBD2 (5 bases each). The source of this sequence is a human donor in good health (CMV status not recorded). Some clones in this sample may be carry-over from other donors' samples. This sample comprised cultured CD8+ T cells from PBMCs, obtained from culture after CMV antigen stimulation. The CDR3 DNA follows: TGTGCCAGCAGTTTCCCCTCGATTGGGGGTATTAACACAGATACGCAGTATTTT. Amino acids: CASSFPSIGGINTDTQYF.